The sequence of this T cell receptor (beta chain) was determined in a study of immune evolution from preneoplasia to lung adenocarcinoma. General observations from the study: Top clone frequencies peaked in normal lung, apparently declining through invasive adenocarcinoma. Normal lung had highest clonality; later lesions appeared denser, more diverse.

Generated by immunoSEQ multiplex PCR, the TCRdb table keeps only in-frame clones and is missing some. The table shows about 7,900 clones, with 78% occurring only once. The CDR3 spans 16 residues. Germline CDR1 is KGHSH and CDR2 is LQKENI. Trimming cost V 6 bases and J 1 base, with 15 bases left between them. Histologic diagnosis was independently verified by two lung pathologists. Concerning this clone: Its specificity is not known.

The chain combines TRBV18 with TRBJ2-2, with TRBD1 as a possible D gene (5 bases). The sequencing sample was made of FFPE adjacent normal lung tissue. The clonotype originates from a person between 65 and 79 years old with lung adenocarcinoma. In nucleotides, the CDR3 is TGTGCCAGCTCCTTCCAAACTGGACAGAACACCGGGGAGCTGTTTTTT. This sequence encodes CASSFQTGQNTGELFF.